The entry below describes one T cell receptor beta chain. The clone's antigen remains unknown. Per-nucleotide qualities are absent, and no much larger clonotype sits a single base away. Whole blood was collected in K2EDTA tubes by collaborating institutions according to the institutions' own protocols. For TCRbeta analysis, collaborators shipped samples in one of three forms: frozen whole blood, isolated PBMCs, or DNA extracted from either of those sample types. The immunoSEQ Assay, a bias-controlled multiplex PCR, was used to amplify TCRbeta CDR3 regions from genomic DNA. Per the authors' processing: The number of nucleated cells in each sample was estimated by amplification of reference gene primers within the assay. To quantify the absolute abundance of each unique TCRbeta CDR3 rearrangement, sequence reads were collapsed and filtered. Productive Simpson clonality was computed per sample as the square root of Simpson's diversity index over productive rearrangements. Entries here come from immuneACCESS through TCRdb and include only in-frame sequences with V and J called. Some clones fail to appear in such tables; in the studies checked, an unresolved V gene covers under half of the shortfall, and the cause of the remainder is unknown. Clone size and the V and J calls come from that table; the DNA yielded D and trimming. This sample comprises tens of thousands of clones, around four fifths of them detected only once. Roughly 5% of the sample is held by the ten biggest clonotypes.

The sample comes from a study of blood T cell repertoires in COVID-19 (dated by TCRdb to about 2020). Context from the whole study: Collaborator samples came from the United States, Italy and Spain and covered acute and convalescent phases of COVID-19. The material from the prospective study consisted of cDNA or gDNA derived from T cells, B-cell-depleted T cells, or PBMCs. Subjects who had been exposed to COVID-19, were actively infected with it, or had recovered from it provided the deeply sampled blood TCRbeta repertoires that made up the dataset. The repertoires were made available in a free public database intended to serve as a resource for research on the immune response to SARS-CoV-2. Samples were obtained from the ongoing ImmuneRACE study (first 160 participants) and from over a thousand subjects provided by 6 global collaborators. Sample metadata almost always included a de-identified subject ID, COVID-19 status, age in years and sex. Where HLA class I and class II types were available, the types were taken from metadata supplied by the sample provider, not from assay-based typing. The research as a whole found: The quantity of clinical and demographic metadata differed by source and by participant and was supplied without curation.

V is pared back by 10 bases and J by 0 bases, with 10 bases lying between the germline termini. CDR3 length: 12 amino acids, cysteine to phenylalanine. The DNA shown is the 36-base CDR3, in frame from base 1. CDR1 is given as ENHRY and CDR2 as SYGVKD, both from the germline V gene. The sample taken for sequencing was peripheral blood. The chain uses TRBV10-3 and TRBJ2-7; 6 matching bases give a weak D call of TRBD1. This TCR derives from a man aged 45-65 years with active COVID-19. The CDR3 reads CARQEHSYEQYF. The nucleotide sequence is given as TGTGCCAGACAGGAACACTCCTACGAGCAGTACTTC.